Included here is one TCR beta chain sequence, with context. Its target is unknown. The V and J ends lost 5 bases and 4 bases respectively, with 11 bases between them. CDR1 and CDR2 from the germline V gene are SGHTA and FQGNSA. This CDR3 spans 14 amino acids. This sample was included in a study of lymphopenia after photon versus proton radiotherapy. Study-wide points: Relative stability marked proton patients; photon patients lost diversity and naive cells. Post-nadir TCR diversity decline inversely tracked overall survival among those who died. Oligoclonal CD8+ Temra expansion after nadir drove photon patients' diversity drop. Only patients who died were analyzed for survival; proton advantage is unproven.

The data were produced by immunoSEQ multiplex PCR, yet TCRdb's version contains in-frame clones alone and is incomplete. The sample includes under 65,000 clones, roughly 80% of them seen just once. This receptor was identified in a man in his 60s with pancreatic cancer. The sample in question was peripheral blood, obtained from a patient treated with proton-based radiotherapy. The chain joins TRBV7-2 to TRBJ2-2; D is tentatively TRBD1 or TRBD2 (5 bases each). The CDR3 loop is CASSNPGPTGELFF. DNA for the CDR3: TGTGCCAGCAGCAATCCGGGGCCCACCGGGGAGCTGTTTTTT.